This TCR beta chain emerged from a study of cytomegalovirus exposure and HLA in healthy donors. Study observations and caveats: Subsequent analysis revealed that first-cohort TCR clusters tended to co-occur in the 110 or so validation repertoires. Some TCR beta chains (roughly 160 of them) were listed as cytomegalovirus-associated. Some public TCRs appeared in many individuals, while most sequences were rare.

About this clone itself: Its antigen is undetermined. Its ends do not fully match the called genes, so a read error is possible.

The donors were members of the validation cohort, which comprised more than 90 subjects and was separate from the first cohort of more than 500 subjects. Only in-frame clones appear in the TCRdb table, and some are missing; sequencing was by immunoSEQ multiplex PCR. There are roughly 130,000 clones in the sample; approximately 89% occur only once, and 3% to 3.5% lies in the top ten. The germline CDR1 and CDR2 sequences are SSHAT and FNYEAQ (reference sequence). This CDR3 is 13 amino acids long. The source is a man younger than 45 in good health and CMV-seronegative. Specimen: PBMCs. The gene calls are TRBV7-7 and TRBJ2-3, with D maybe TRBD1 (5 bases). CDR3 in amino acids: CASSPSGNPSQYF. In nucleotides, the CDR3 is TGTGCTAGCAGCCCTTCAGGGAATCCCAGTCAGTATTTT.